This T cell receptor (beta chain) comes out of a study of a mutant IDH1 vaccine in newly diagnosed glioma. In the study overall: Of treated patients, around 62% were men and approximately 40% women, averaging roughly 37 years.

The sample's time point: week 11, during vaccination. The investigators gave 300 ug of mutant IDH1 20-mer peptide in each vaccine dose, together with topical imiquimod. Here immunoSEQ multiplex PCR was the method, and the copy in TCRdb shows in-frame clones only, minus some. This sample yields some 120,000 clones, of which about four fifths are seen a single time; about 5.5% belongs to the top ten. The V gene's germline CDR1 is ENHRY and CDR2 SYGVKD. V was trimmed by 5 bases and J by 3 bases, leaving 7 bases between them. This CDR3 spans 12 amino acids. This clone turned up a few times. Its target is not known.

The chain has TRBV10-3 and TRBJ1-1; D unclear. The sequenced sample was PBMCs, obtained from a glioma patient whose treatment included an IDH1 peptide vaccine. The clonotype comes from a man aged 40-50 years with glioma. In DNA form, the CDR3 reads TGTGCCATCAGTCAATCGGACACTGAAGCTTTCTTT. This translates into CAISQSDTEAFF.